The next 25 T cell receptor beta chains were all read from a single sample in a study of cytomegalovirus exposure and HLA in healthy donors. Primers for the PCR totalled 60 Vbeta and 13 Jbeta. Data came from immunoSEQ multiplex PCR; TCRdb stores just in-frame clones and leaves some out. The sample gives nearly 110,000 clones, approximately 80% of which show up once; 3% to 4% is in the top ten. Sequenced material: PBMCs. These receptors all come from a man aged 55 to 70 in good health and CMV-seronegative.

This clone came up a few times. Here the CDR3 DNA reads TGTGCCAGCAGCGTAGACTACAATCAGCCCCAGCATTTT. As protein: CASSVDYNQPQHF. The rearrangement joins TRBV9 to TRBJ1-5; D unclear. Germline V gene data show CDR1 as SGDLS and CDR2 as YYNGEE. V was trimmed by 0 bases and J by 3 bases, leaving 4 bases between them. This CDR3 spans 13 amino acids.

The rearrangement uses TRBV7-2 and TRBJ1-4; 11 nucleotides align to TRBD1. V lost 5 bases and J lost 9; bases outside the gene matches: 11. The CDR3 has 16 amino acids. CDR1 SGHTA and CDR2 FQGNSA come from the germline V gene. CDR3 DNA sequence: TGTGCCAGCAGCCCCGGACAGGGGGCGGGAATGAAAAAACTGTTTTTT. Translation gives CASSPGQGAGMKKLFF.

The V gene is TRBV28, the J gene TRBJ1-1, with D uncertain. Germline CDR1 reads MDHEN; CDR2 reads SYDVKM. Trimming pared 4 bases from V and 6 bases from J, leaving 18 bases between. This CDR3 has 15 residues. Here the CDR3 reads CASSSSGSRDAEAFF. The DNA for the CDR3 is TGTGCCAGCAGTTCCTCCGGGTCCAGAGACGCTGAAGCTTTCTTT.

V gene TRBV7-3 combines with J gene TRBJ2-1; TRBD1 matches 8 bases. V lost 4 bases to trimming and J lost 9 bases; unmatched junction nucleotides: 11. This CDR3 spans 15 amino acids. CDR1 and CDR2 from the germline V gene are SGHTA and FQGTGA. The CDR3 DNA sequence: TGTGCCAGCAGCTCGGACAGGGCTCTTCCCGTTGAGCAGTTCTTC. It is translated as CASSSDRALPVEQFF.

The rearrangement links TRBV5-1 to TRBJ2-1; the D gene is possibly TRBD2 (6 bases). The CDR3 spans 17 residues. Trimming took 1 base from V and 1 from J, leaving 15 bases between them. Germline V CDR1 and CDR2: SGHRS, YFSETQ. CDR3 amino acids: CASSLNPAGKSYNEQFF. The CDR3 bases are TGCGCCAGCAGCTTGAACCCTGCGGGGAAATCCTACAATGAGCAGTTCTTC.

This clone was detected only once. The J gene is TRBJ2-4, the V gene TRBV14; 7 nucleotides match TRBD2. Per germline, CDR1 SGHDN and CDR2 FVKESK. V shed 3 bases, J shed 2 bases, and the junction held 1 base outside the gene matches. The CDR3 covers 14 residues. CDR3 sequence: CASSHGGTKNIQYF. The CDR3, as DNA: TGTGCCAGCAGCCACGGGGGGACCAAAAACATTCAGTACTTC. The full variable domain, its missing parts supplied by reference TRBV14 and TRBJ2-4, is EAGVTQFPSHSVIEKGQTVTLRCDPISGHDNLYWYRRVMGKEIKFLLHFVKESKQDESGMPNNRFLAERTGGTYSTLKVQPAELEDSGVYFCASSHGGTKNIQYFGAGTRLSVL.

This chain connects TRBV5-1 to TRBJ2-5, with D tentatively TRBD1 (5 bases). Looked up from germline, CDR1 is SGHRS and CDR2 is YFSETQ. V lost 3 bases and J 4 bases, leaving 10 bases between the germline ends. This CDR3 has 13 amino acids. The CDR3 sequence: CASSSQGAETQYF. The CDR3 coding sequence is TGCGCCAGCAGCTCGCAGGGTGCAGAGACCCAGTACTTC.

As DNA, the CDR3 is TGTGCCAGCAGCTTAGATAGCGGGACTCAGAGAGGGACCCAGTACTTC. Amino acid sequence: CASSLDSGTQRGTQYF. The rearrangement links TRBV7-2 to TRBJ2-5; 8 bases match TRBD2. CDR1 is SGHTA and CDR2 is FQGNSA in the germline V gene. The length of the CDR3 is 16 residues. Unmatched junction bases numbered 11, after V lost 1 base and J lost 7 bases. The variable domain in full, completed from reference TRBV7-2 and TRBJ2-5, reads GAGVSQSPSNKVTEKGKDVELRCDPISGHTALYWYRQSLGQGLEFLIYFQGNSAPDKSGLPSDRFSAERTGGSVSTLTIQRTQQEDSAVYLCASSLDSGTQRGTQYFGPGTRLLVL.

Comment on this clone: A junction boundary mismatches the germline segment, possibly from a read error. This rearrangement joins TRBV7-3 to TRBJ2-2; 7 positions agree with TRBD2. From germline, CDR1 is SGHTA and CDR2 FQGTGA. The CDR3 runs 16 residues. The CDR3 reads CASSITSAANTGELFF. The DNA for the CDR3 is TGTGCCAGCAGCATAACTAGCGCGGCGAACACCGGGGAGCTGTTTTTT.

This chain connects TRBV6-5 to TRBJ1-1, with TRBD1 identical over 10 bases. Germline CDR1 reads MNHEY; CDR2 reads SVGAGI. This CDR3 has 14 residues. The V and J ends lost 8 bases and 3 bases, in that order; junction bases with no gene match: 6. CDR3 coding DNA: TGTGCCAGCGCTCGGACAGGGGGGGACACTGAAGCTTTCTTT. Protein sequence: CASARTGGDTEAFF.

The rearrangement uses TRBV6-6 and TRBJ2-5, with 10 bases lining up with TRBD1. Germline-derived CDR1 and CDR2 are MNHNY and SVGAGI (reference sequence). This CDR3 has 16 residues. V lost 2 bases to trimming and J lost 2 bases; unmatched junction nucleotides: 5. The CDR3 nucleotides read TGTGCCAGCAGTTACCCCCCGGGACAGGGGCAAGAGACCCAGTACTTC. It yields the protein CASSYPPGQGQETQYF.

CDR3 loop: CASSIRDRDHEQYF. CDR3 coding DNA: TGTGCCAGCAGCATCCGGGACAGGGACCACGAGCAGTACTTC. The chain uses TRBV7-2 and TRBJ2-7, with 9 bases fitting TRBD1. Germline V gene sequence: CDR1 SGHTA, CDR2 FQGNSA. There are 14 residues in the CDR3. V was clipped by 5 bases and J by 5 bases; unmatched bases: 7.

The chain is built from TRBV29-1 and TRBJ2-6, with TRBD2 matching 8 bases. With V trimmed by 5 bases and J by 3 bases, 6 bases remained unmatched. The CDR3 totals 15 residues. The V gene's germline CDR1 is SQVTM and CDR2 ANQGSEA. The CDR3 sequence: CSVPGLADGANVLTF. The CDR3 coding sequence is TGCAGCGTTCCCGGACTAGCTGATGGGGCCAACGTCCTGACTTTC.

The CDR3 region has the DNA TGTGCCAGCAGCTTAGACAGGGGAGACGAAAAACTGTTTTTT. The encoded protein is CASSLDRGDEKLFF. This chain uses TRBV7-9 with TRBJ1-4; the match to TRBD1 covers 7 bases. The CDR3 sequence is 14 residues long. V trimming: 1 base; J trimming: 8 bases; junction bases outside the gene matches: 4. In germline, CDR1 is SEHNR, CDR2 FQNEAQ (reference sequence).

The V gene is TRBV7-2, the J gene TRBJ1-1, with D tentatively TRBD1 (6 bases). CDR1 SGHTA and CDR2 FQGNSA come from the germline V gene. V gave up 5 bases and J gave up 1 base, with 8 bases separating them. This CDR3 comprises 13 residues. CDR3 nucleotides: TGTGCCAGCAGCAAGACAGGGAACACTGAAGCTTTCTTT. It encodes CASSKTGNTEAFF.

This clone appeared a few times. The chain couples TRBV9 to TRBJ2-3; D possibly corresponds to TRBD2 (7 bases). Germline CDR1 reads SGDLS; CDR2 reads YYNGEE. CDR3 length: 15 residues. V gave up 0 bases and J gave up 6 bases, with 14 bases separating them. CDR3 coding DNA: TGTGCCAGCAGCGTAGACAGGGAGGGGTTCGATACGCAGTATTTT. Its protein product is CASSVDREGFDTQYF.

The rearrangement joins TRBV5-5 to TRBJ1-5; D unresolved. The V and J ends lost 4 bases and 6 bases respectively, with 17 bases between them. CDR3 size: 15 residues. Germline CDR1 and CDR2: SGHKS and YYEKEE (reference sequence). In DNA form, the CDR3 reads TGTGCCAGCAGCCCCGGAGGTTTGGGGAGTCAGCCCCAGCATTTT. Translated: CASSPGGLGSQPQHF. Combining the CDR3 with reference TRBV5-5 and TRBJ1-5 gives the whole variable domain DAGVTQSPTHLIKTRGQQVTLRCSPISGHKSVSWYQQVLGQGPQFIFQYYEKEERGRGNFPDRFSARQFPNYSSELNVNALLLGDSALYLCASSPGGLGSQPQHFGDGTRLSIL.

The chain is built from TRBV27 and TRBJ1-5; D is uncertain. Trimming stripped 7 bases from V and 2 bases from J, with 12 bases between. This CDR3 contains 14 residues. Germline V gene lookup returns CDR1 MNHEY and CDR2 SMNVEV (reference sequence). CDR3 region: CASKAGLGNQPQHF. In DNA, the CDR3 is TGTGCCAGCAAGGCGGGGTTGGGCAATCAGCCCCAGCATTTT.

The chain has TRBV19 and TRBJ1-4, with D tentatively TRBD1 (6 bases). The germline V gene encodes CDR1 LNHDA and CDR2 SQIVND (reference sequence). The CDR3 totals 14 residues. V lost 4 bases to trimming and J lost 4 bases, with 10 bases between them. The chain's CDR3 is CASSTGQINEKLFF. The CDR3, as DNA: TGTGCCAGTAGTACGGGACAAATTAATGAAAAACTGTTTTTT.

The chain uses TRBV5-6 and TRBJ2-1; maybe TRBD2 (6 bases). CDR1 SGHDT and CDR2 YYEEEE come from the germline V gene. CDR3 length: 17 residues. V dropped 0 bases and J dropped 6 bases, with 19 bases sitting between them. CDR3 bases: TGTGCCAGCAGCTTGGGTCAGACCTCCCGGGGAGGCAATGAGCAGTTCTTC. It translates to CASSLGQTSRGGNEQFF.

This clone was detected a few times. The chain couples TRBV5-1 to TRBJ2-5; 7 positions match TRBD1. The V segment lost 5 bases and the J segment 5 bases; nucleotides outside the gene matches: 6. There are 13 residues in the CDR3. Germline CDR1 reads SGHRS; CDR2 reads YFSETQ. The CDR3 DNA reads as TGCGCCAGCAGGACAGGGAGAGAGGAGACCCAGTACTTC. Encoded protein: CASRTGREETQYF.

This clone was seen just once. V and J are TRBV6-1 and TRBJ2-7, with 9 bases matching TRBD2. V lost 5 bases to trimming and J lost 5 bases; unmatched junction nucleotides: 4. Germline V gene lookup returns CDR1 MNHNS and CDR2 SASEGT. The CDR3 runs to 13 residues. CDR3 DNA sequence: TGTGCCAGCAGTTTGCGGGGGGGCAACGAGCAGTACGTC. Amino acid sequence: CASSLRGGNEQYV.

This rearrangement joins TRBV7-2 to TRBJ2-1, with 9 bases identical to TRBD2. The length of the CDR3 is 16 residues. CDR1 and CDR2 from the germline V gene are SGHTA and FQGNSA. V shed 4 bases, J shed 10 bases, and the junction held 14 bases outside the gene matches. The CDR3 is CASSSQPGLAQGEQFF. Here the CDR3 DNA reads TGTGCCAGCAGCTCACAACCGGGACTAGCCCAGGGGGAGCAGTTCTTC.

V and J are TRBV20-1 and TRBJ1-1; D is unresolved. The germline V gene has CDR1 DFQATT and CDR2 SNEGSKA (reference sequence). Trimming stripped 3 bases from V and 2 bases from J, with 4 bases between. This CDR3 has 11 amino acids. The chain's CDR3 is CSASKNTEAFF. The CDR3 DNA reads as TGCAGTGCTAGCAAAAACACTGAAGCTTTCTTT.

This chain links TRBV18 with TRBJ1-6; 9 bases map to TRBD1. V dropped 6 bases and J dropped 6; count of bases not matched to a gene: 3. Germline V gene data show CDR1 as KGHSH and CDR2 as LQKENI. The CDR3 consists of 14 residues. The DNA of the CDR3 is TGTGCCAGCTCGCGGGACAGGGTTAATTCACCCCTCCACTTT. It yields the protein CASSRDRVNSPLHF.